One sample yielded the 25 T cell receptor beta chains listed below, sequenced in a study of T-cell reconstitution after alpha-beta-depleted transplantation in children. This sample's TCRbeta library carried unique molecular identifier barcodes. MiXCR was run by TCRdb on the PCR reads, yielding one entry per CDR3 protein. The sample lists 250,000 to 300,000 distinct CDR3 sequences; about a tenth were seen once. This specimen consisted of PBMCs, obtained before TCRalphabeta/CD19-depleted stem cell transplant. Source of these receptors: a boy in the first two years of life with acute myeloid leukemia, due to receive a stem cell transplant.

V gene TRBV3-1 combines with J gene TRBJ2-5, with TRBD1 matching over 7 bases. Germline CDR1 is LGHDT and CDR2 is YNNKEL (reference sequence). This CDR3 is built from 17 residues. V shed 0 bases, J shed 5 bases, and the junction held 12 bases outside the gene matches. The DNA for the CDR3 is TGTGCCAGCAGCCAAGACTCCTTCGACAGGGATGAGGAGACCCAGTACTTC. Translating it yields CASSQDSFDRDEETQYF.

In nucleotides, the CDR3 is TGCAGTGCTAGGAGGTTAGACAGACCAACAGATACGCAGTATTTT. This codes for CSARRLDRPTDTQYF. This sequence joins TRBV20-1 and TRBJ2-3; the D gene is possibly TRBD1 (5 bases). The CDR3 runs to 15 residues. V was pared by 3 bases and J by 3 bases, with 16 bases between. Germline V gene sequence: CDR1 DFQATT, CDR2 SNEGSKA (reference sequence).

For this clonotype: Germline is not matched at one junction end, which may reflect a read error. The chain links TRBV7-3 to TRBJ2-5, with D maybe TRBD2 (5 bases). From germline, CDR1 is SGHTA and CDR2 FQGTGA. The CDR3 is 14 residues long. The DNA for the CDR3 is TGTGCCAGCTGCTTACGGGGAAAACAAGAGACCCAGTACTTC. Residues: CASCLRGKQETQYF.

The V and J genes are TRBV3-1 and TRBJ2-5; 10 nucleotides agree with TRBD1. Germline CDR1 is LGHDT and CDR2 is YNNKEL (reference sequence). CDR3 length: 17 amino acids. Losses at the gene ends were 2 bases for V and 1 base for J; bases not matched to a gene: 7. The CDR3 region has the DNA TGTGCCAGCAGCCAAAGCCTTGACAGGGGGCTCCAAGAGACCCAGTACTTC. Protein sequence: CASSQSLDRGLQETQYF.

The gene calls are TRBV15 and TRBJ2-1; possible D gene TRBD2, 5 bases. Trimming shortened V by 1 base and J by 5 bases, and 15 bases separated the two germline ends. Germline-derived CDR1 and CDR2 are LNHNV and YYDKDF (reference sequence). This CDR3 has 16 amino acids. CDR3 protein: CATSRGAAPRHNEQFF. The CDR3 DNA reads as TGTGCCACCAGCAGAGGAGCGGCACCCCGACACAATGAGCAGTTCTTC.

Many counts were recorded for this clonotype. This rearrangement joins TRBV28 to TRBJ2-7; 7 nucleotides match TRBD2. In germline, CDR1 is MDHEN, CDR2 SYDVKM. This CDR3 is built from 13 residues. J gave up 1 base and V 6 bases, and 3 bases lay outside the gene matches. This chain's CDR3 is CASSTGLSYEQYF. The CDR3 nucleotides read TGTGCCAGCAGCACGGGACTATCCTACGAGCAGTACTTC.

This clonotype was seen at least ten times. The chain uses TRBV12-3 or TRBV12-4 and TRBJ2-1; TRBD2 agrees at 14 bases. The CDR3 loop spans 17 amino acids. V shed 6 bases, J shed 5 bases, and the junction held 9 bases outside the gene matches. For the CDR3, the DNA is TGTGCCAGCAGCCGACCCGGGACTAGCGGGAGAAACAATGAGCAGTTCTTC. It encodes CASSRPGTSGRNNEQFF.

This clonotype was observed many times. V is TRBV24-1 and J is TRBJ2-1; the match to TRBD1 covers 8 bases. Germline CDR1 and CDR2: KGHDR and SFDVKD. J lost 3 bases, V lost 3 bases, and 3 bases had no gene match. CDR3 length: 15 residues. This CDR3 is CATSDGDRNYNEQFF. Written as DNA, the CDR3 is TGTGCCACCAGTGATGGGGACAGGAACTACAATGAGCAGTTCTTC.

This clonotype was counted many times. This chain uses TRBV5-1 with TRBJ2-1; 9 bases align to TRBD2. The CDR3 has 15 amino acids. Germline CDR1 reads SGHRS; CDR2 reads YFSETQ. The V gene end was trimmed by 0 bases and the J gene end by 8 bases; junction bases not matched to a gene: 6. The CDR3 DNA sequence: TGCGCCAGCAGCTTGGTGTCTAGCGGGGCAGATGAGCAGTTCTTC. This translates into CASSLVSSGADEQFF. Full variable domain (remainder filled in from reference TRBV5-1 and TRBJ2-1): KAGVTQTPRYLIKTRGQQVTLSCSPISGHRSVSWYQQTPGQGLQFLFEYFSETQRNKGNFPGRFSGRQFSNSRSEMNVSTLELGDSALYLCASSLVSSGADEQFFGPGTRLTVL.

This clonotype was found many times. The chain recombines TRBV3-1 with TRBJ2-7; D is perhaps TRBD1 (6 bases). Trimming removed 3 bases from V and 6 bases from J, with 9 bases in between. The CDR3 is made up of 12 amino acids. Germline V gives CDR1 LGHDT, CDR2 YNNKEL (reference sequence). In nucleotides, the CDR3 is TGTGCCAGCAGCCAGCAGGGGCTCGAGCAGTACTTC. Protein product: CASSQQGLEQYF.

This clonotype was seen ten or more times. The chain couples TRBV14 to TRBJ2-7; D unresolved. V lost 3 bases and J 8 bases, leaving 17 bases between the germline ends. Germline CDR1 and CDR2: SGHDN and FVKESK. The CDR3 has 14 amino acids. The CDR3 coding sequence is TGTGCCAGCAGCCAGATTACCACCCCTACGAAGCAGTACTTC. Its protein is CASSQITTPTKQYF.

This clonotype showed up many times. This chain uses TRBV7-3 with TRBJ2-4; D remains unclear. With 5 bases removed from V and 0 bases from J, the gap between germline ends came to 14 bases. This CDR3 region has 16 residues. Per germline, CDR1 SGHTA and CDR2 FQGTGA. As DNA, the CDR3 is TGTGCCAGCAGCCAAAGGGCCTCATTAGCCAAAAACATTCAGTACTTC. Translated, it gives CASSQRASLAKNIQYF.

In this sample, this clonotype turned up a few times. The genes are TRBV15 and TRBJ2-5, with 7 nucleotides matching TRBD2. The CDR3 consists of 16 residues. The junction had 10 bases not matched to a gene; V was cut back by 4 bases and J by 2 bases. Germline-derived CDR1 and CDR2 are LNHNV and YYDKDF (reference sequence). The CDR3 DNA reads TGTGCCACCAGCACGGGTCTAGCGGCATTACAAGAGACCCAGTACTTC. Translating gives CATSTGLAALQETQYF.

In this sample, this clonotype turned up many times. This sequence joins TRBV12-3 or TRBV12-4 and TRBJ2-7; D is ambiguous. Trimming took off 3 bases at V and 7 bases at J, with 16 bases between the two ends. The CDR3 covers 14 residues. The CDR3 reads CASSFSREKWEQYF. The CDR3 region has the DNA TGTGCCAGCAGTTTCTCTAGGGAAAAATGGGAGCAGTACTTC.

In this sample, this clonotype turned up many times. The chain employs TRBV4-2 and TRBJ2-3; D call uncertain. The CDR3 is made up of 13 amino acids. CDR1 and CDR2 (germline): LGHNA, YNFKEQ. V was shortened by 0 bases and J by 4 bases, with 5 bases between the two germline ends. The CDR3 coding sequence is TGTGCCAGCAGCCAAGAAGGTCCAGATACGCAGTATTTT. This gives the protein CASSQEGPDTQYF.

In this sample, this clonotype turned up many times. The V and J genes are TRBV7-9 and TRBJ1-6; weak D call: TRBD1 (5 bases). The V gene's germline CDR1 is SEHNR and CDR2 FQNEAQ (reference sequence). This CDR3 is built from 15 residues. Trimming took off 1 base at V and 7 bases at J, with 11 bases between the two ends. Here the CDR3 reads CASSLERAGNSPLHF. The CDR3 DNA follows: TGTGCCAGCAGCTTAGAGCGGGCAGGGAATTCACCCCTCCACTTT.

This clonotype occurred many times. The rearrangement joins TRBV3-1 to TRBJ1-5, with no clear D. The CDR3 is 15 amino acids. Trimming shortened V by 0 bases and J by 5 bases, and 11 bases separated the two germline ends. Per the germline V gene, CDR1 is LGHDT and CDR2 is YNNKEL (reference sequence). The CDR3: CASSQDTGSYQPQHF. In DNA form, the CDR3 reads TGTGCCAGCAGCCAAGACACGGGCTCATATCAGCCCCAGCATTTT.

This clonotype appeared many times. This chain uses TRBV7-3 with TRBJ2-1; 10 bases match TRBD1. CDR1 and CDR2 (germline): SGHTA, FQGTGA. The V and J ends lost 4 bases and 7 bases, in that order; junction bases with no gene match: 4. The CDR3 runs 14 residues. This CDR3 is CASSSGQGTNEQFF. The CDR3 bases are TGTGCCAGCAGCTCGGGACAGGGGACAAATGAGCAGTTCTTC.

This clonotype was counted at least ten times. The V and J genes are TRBV28 and TRBJ1-6; D ambiguous. The germline gives CDR1 MDHEN, CDR2 SYDVKM. This CDR3 has 13 residues. The V end lost 0 bases, the J end lost 6 bases, and 3 bases lay between the germline ends. The CDR3 spells CASSLWANSPLHF. The DNA for the CDR3 is TGTGCCAGCAGTTTATGGGCTAATTCACCCCTCCACTTT.

This clonotype was counted many times. The rearrangement links TRBV5-8 to TRBJ1-3; no clear D. Germline V gene sequence: CDR1 SGHTS, CDR2 YDEGEE. This CDR3 comprises 9 residues. The V end lost 4 bases, the J end lost 10 bases, and 3 bases lay between the germline ends. CDR3 DNA: TGTGCCAGCAGCGGGACCATATATTTT. Its translation: CASSGTIYF. The full variable domain, completed using reference TRBV5-8 and TRBJ1-3, is EAGVTQSPTHLIKTRGQQATLRCSPISGHTSVYWYQQALGLGLQFLLWYDEGEERNRGNFPPRFSGRQFPNYSSELNVNALELEDSALYLCASSGTIYFGEGSWLTVV.

This clonotype was seen ten or more times. V gene TRBV9 combines with J gene TRBJ2-6; 11 nucleotides match TRBD1. The V segment lost 4 bases and the J segment 0 bases; nucleotides outside the gene matches: 12. CDR1 SGDLS and CDR2 YYNGEE come from the germline V gene. This CDR3 has 20 amino acids. CDR3 sequence: CASSLPGTGGPSSGANVLTF. In DNA, the CDR3 is TGTGCCAGCAGCTTACCCGGGACAGGGGGTCCCTCCTCTGGGGCCAACGTCCTGACTTTC.

This clonotype was seen many times. This chain joins TRBV28 and TRBJ2-2, with D maybe TRBD2 (6 bases). Trimming removed 6 bases from V and 0 bases from J, with 11 bases in between. The germline gives CDR1 MDHEN, CDR2 SYDVKM. The CDR3 contains 15 residues. The CDR3 region has the DNA TGTGCCAGCAGCCGGGCGGGACCGAACACCGGGGAGCTGTTTTTT. This codes for CASSRAGPNTGELFF.

Ten or more counts support this clonotype. The V call is TRBV6-5, the J call TRBJ1-5; D is possibly TRBD1 (6 bases). The CDR3 runs 15 residues. Trimming pared 6 bases from V and 2 bases from J, leaving 14 bases between. The germline gives CDR1 MNHEY, CDR2 SVGAGI. The CDR3 region is CASSPQGLGNQPQHF. CDR3 sequence (DNA): TGTGCCAGCAGCCCCCAGGGGCTCGGCAATCAGCCCCAGCATTTT.

This clonotype was counted ten times or more. The chain uses TRBV2 and TRBJ2-7, with TRBD2 matching over 8 bases. The germline V gene has CDR1 SNHLY and CDR2 FYNNEI. After removal of 8 bases from V and 4 bases from J, the junction contained 7 bases not matched to a gene. The CDR3 consists of 13 residues. The CDR3 nucleotides read TGTGCCAGCTGGACTAGCAGCAGGTACGAGCAGTACTTC. It specifies CASWTSSRYEQYF.

This clonotype was recorded at least ten times. This chain links TRBV12-3 or TRBV12-4 with TRBJ1-2; D unresolved. The CDR3 covers 14 residues. The germline V and J ends were trimmed by 5 bases and 3 bases, with 13 bases remaining between them. The CDR3 sequence is CASSPGFSYYGYTF. In DNA, the CDR3 is TGTGCCAGCAGTCCAGGTTTCTCCTACTATGGCTACACCTTC.